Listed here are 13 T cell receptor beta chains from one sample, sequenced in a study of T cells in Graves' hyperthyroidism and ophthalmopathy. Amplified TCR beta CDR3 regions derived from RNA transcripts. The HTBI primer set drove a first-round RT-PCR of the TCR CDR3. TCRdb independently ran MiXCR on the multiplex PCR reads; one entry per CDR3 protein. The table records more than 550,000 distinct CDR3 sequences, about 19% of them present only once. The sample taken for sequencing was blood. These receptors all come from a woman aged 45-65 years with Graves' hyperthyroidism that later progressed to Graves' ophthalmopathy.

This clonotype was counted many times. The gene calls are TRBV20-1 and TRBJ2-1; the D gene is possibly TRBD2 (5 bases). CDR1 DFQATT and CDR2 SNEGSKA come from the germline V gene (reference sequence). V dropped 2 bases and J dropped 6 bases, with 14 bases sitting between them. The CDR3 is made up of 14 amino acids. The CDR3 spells CSARSGRGSNEQFF. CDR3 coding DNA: TGCAGTGCTAGATCTGGGAGAGGGAGCAATGAGCAGTTCTTC.

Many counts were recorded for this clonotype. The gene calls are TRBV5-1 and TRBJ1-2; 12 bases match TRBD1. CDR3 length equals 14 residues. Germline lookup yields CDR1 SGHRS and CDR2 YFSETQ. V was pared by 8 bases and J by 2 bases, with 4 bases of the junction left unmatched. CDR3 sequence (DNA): TGCGCCAGGAGGGACAGGGGGCAGAACTATGGCTACACCTTC. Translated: CARRDRGQNYGYTF. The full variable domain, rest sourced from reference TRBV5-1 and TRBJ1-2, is KAGVTQTPRYLIKTRGQQVTLSCSPISGHRSVSWYQQTPGQGLQFLFEYFSETQRNKGNFPGRFSGRQFSNSRSEMNVSTLELGDSALYLCARRDRGQNYGYTFGSGTRLTVV.

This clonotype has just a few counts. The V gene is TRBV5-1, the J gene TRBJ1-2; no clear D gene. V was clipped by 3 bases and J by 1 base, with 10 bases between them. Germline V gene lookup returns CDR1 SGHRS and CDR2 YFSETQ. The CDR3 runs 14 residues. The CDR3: CASSSAQFNYGYTF. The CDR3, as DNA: TGCGCCAGCAGCTCGGCCCAATTTAACTATGGCTACACCTTC.

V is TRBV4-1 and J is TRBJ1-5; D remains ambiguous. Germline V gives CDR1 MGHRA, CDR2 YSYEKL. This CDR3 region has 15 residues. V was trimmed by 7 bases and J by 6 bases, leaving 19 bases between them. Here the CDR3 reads CASTNVPQLAQPQHF. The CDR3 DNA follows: TGCGCCAGCACCAACGTGCCCCAACTGGCTCAGCCCCAGCATTTT.

The CDR3 is CASSLEMGRALSPLHF. The DNA of the CDR3 is TGCGCCAGCAGCTTGGAAATGGGCAGGGCGCTTTCACCCCTCCACTTT. The chain recombines TRBV5-1 with TRBJ1-6; D may be TRBD1 (5 bases). Germline V gene lookup returns CDR1 SGHRS and CDR2 YFSETQ. Trimming removed 0 bases from V and 9 bases from J, with 16 bases in between. This CDR3 contains 16 residues.

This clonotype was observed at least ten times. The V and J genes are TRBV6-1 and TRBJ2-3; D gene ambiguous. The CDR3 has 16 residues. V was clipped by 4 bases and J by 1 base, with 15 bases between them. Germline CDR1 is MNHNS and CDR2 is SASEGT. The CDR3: CASSAPPRGGTDTQYF. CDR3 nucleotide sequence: TGTGCCAGCAGTGCTCCGCCCCGAGGAGGCACAGATACGCAGTATTTT.

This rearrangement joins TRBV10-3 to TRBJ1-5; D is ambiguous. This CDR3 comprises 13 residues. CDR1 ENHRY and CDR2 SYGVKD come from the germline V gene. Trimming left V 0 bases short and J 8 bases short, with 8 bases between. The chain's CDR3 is CAISESNSEPQHF. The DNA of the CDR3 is TGTGCCATCAGTGAGTCGAATTCGGAGCCCCAGCATTTT.

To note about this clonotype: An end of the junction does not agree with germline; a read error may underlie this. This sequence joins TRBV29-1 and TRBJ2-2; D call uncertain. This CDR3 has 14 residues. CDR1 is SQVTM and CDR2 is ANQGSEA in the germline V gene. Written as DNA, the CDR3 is TGCAGTGTTGTGGACGGCTCGAACACCGGGGAGCTGTTTTTT. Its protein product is CSVVDGSNTGELFF.

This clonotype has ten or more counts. The CDR3 loop is CASSTTLDTEAFF. The CDR3 DNA reads TGTGCCAGCAGTACTACTTTGGACACTGAAGCTTTCTTT. V usage is TRBV12-3 or TRBV12-4 and J usage is TRBJ1-1; no clear D gene. The CDR3 sequence is 13 residues long. Between the trimmed V and J ends, which lost 5 bases and 3 bases, there was a span of 10 bases.

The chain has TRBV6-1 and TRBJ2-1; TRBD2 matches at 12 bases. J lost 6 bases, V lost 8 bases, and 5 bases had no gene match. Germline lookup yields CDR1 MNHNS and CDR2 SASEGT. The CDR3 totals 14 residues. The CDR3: CASHWTSGANEQFF. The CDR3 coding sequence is TGTGCCAGCCACTGGACTAGCGGGGCCAATGAGCAGTTCTTC.

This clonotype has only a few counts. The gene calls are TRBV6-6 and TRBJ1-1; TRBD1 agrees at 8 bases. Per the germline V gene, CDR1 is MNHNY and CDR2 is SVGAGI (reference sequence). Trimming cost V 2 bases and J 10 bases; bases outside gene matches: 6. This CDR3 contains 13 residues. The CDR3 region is CASSYRQGARAFF. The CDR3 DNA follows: TGTGCCAGCAGTTACAGGCAGGGGGCCCGAGCTTTCTTT.

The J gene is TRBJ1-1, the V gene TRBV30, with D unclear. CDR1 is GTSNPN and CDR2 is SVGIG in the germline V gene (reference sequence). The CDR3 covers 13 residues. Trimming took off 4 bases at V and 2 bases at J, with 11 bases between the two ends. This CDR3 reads CAWINLHNTEAFF. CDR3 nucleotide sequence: TGTGCCTGGATAAACCTTCATAACACTGAAGCTTTCTTT.

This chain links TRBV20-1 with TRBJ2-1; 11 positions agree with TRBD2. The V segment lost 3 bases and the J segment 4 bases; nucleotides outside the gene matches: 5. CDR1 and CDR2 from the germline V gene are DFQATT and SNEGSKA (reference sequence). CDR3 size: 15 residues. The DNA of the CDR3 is TGCAGTGCTAGGACAGCTAGCGGGGGGTACAATGAGCAGTTCTTC. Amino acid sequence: CSARTASGGYNEQFF.